The 18 T cell receptor beta chains listed next were all sequenced from one sample in a study of blood T cell repertoires in COVID-19. Repertoires were generated with immunoSEQ multiplex PCR, while TCRdb's copy carries only in-frame clones and drops some. The repertoire includes around 95,000 clones, 80% of them detected once, and under 35% sits in the top ten. Sequences were obtained from peripheral blood. The receptors stem from a man aged 65 to 85 with active or convalescent COVID-19.

This clone has just one count. The chain couples TRBV5-4 to TRBJ2-7; possible D gene TRBD2, 5 bases. This CDR3 has 14 amino acids. CDR1 and CDR2 from the germline V gene are SGHNT and YYREEE (reference sequence). The germline V and J ends were trimmed by 4 bases and 4 bases, with 15 bases remaining between them. CDR3 amino acids: CASSKDRGSYEQYF. CDR3 bases: TGTGCCAGCAGCAAGGACCGGGGATCATACGAGCAGTACTTC. The full variable domain, with the rest looked up from reference TRBV5-4 and TRBJ2-7, is ETGVTQSPTHLIKTRGQQVTLRCSSQSGHNTVSWYQQALGQGPQFIFQYYREEENGRGNFPPRFSGLQFPNYSSELNVNALELDDSALYLCASSKDRGSYEQYFGPGTRLTVT.

This clone appeared a few times. This chain uses TRBV19 with TRBJ2-6, with D possibly TRBD1 on 5 matching bases. V lost 4 bases to trimming and J lost 2 bases, with 12 bases between them. Germline V lookup: CDR1 LNHDA, CDR2 SQIVND (reference sequence). CDR3 length: 16 residues. CDR3 sequence (DNA): TGTGCCAGTAGTACGACAGCTTTCCCTGGGGCCAACGTCCTGACTTTC. The encoded protein is CASSTTAFPGANVLTF.

This chain uses TRBV6-2 or TRBV6-3 with TRBJ2-3; 8 bases line up with TRBD2. Trimming at V came to 3 bases and at J to 2 bases, leaving 10 bases not matched to a gene. This CDR3 comprises 17 residues. Germline V gene data show CDR1 as MNHEY and CDR2 as SVGEGT. The CDR3 DNA reads as TGTGCCAGCAGTTATTCCACCCAGCGGGGGCCCACAGATACGCAGTATTTT. Translating gives CASSYSTQRGPTDTQYF.

J is TRBJ2-1 and V is TRBV7-8, with 8 bases that match TRBD1. Germline values: CDR1 SGHVS, CDR2 FQNEAQ. J was trimmed by 1 base and V by 4 bases; bases with no gene match: 12. This CDR3 is built from 18 residues. In DNA, the CDR3 is TGTGCCAGCAGCTCACGGACAGGGCAGGGCATATCCTACAATGAGCAGTTCTTC. Its protein is CASSSRTGQGISYNEQFF.

The chain carries TRBV9 and TRBJ1-2; D is possibly TRBD1 (6 bases). Germline assignment: CDR1 SGDLS and CDR2 YYNGEE. Deletions cut 6 bases from V and 4 bases from J, with 13 bases between. The CDR3 length is 13 residues. As DNA, the CDR3 is TGTGCCAGCACTTCACAGGGTCCCTATGGCTACACCTTC. Protein product: CASTSQGPYGYTF.

The chain combines TRBV27 with TRBJ2-7; possible D gene TRBD2, 5 bases. The germline V and J ends were trimmed by 7 bases and 7 bases, with 17 bases remaining between them. The length of the CDR3 is 13 residues. The germline V gene encodes CDR1 MNHEY and CDR2 SMNVEV (reference sequence). The CDR3 bases are TGTGCCAGCACCTTTAACACGGGCGGGGAGCAGTACTTC. Translation: CASTFNTGGEQYF.

The chain couples TRBV24-1 to TRBJ2-2; D is undetermined. The germline CDR1 and CDR2 sequences are KGHDR and SFDVKD. Trimming took off 11 bases at V and 1 base at J, with 13 bases between the two ends. CDR3 length: 14 residues. CDR3 bases: TGTGCCATCGCAGACAAAATGAACACCGGGGAGCTGTTTTTT. Protein: CAIADKMNTGELFF.

This sequence joins TRBV30 and TRBJ2-5; no clear D. The CDR3 runs 12 residues. Germline V gives CDR1 GTSNPN, CDR2 SVGIG (reference sequence). V lost 0 bases and J lost 5, with 7 bases in between. CDR3 bases: TGTGCCTGGAGTGTGCGTGGTGAGACCCAGTACTTC. Protein: CAWSVRGETQYF.

V and J are TRBV19 and TRBJ2-7; TRBD1 might be the D (7 bases). The CDR3 runs to 15 residues. V gave up 5 bases and J gave up 0 bases, with 14 bases separating them. Germline CDR1 LNHDA, CDR2 SQIVND (reference sequence). DNA for the CDR3: TGTGCCAGTAGTGGCGGGACAGCGTTCTCCTACGAGCAGTACTTC. Translation: CASSGGTAFSYEQYF. The full variable domain, with the rest looked up from reference TRBV19 and TRBJ2-7, is DGGITQSPKYLFRKEGQNVTLSCEQNLNHDAMYWYRQDPGQGLRLIYYSQIVNDFQKGDIAEGYSVSREKKESFPLTVTSAQKNPTAFYLCASSGGTAFSYEQYFGPGTRLTVT.

The chain uses TRBV7-2 and TRBJ2-7; 8 nucleotides align to TRBD2. V dropped 1 base and J dropped 4; count of bases not matched to a gene: 6. The CDR3 has 15 residues. Germline assignment: CDR1 SGHTA and CDR2 FQGNSA. CDR3 loop: CASSLESGSRYEQYF. CDR3 nucleotide sequence: TGTGCCAGCAGCTTAGAAAGCGGGAGCAGGTACGAGCAGTACTTC.

The sample holds a few counts of this clone. This chain uses TRBV21-1 with TRBJ2-2; TRBD2 is the table's D call, not checked against the DNA. TRBV21-1 is a pseudogene segment. CDR3 length: 15 residues. CDR3 amino acids: CASSKSAGGPGELFF. The CDR3 region has the DNA TGTGCCAGCAGCAAGTCAGCGGGAGGCCCCGGGGAGCTGTTTTTT.

The rearrangement links TRBV6-5 to TRBJ1-1; D is undetermined. There are 16 residues in the CDR3. The germline V and J ends were trimmed by 2 bases and 0 bases, with 13 bases remaining between them. The germline V gene has CDR1 MNHEY and CDR2 SVGAGI. CDR3 residues: CASSYGGVWVNTEAFF. As DNA, the CDR3 is TGTGCCAGCAGTTACGGCGGGGTCTGGGTGAACACTGAAGCTTTCTTT.

The chain employs TRBV19 and TRBJ1-5; 8 bases are shared with TRBD1. The CDR3 spans 14 residues. Germline V lookup: CDR1 LNHDA, CDR2 SQIVND (reference sequence). Germline trimming cut 6 bases from V and 3 bases from J; bases unmatched to any gene: 4. The CDR3: CASRGQDFNQPQHF. The DNA for the CDR3 is TGTGCCAGTAGGGGACAGGACTTCAATCAGCCCCAGCATTTT.

This clone was seen a few times. This chain uses TRBV4-1 with TRBJ2-2, with D unresolved. Per the germline V gene, CDR1 is MGHRA and CDR2 is YSYEKL. CDR3 length equals 16 residues. Trimming shortened V by 2 bases and J by 0 bases, and 10 bases separated the two germline ends. In nucleotides, the CDR3 is TGCGCCAGCAGCCAACTAGTGGTTCCGAACACCGGGGAGCTGTTTTTT. This sequence encodes CASSQLVVPNTGELFF.

The chain carries TRBV5-8 and TRBJ2-1; 7 bases align to TRBD2. There are 15 residues in the CDR3. With V trimmed by 4 bases and J by 4 bases, 8 bases remained unmatched. Germline CDR1 reads SGHTS; CDR2 reads YDEGEE. The CDR3 DNA is TGTGCCAGCAGCATGGGACTACCCAAATACAATGAGCAGTTCTTC. This codes for CASSMGLPKYNEQFF.

V gene TRBV4-3 combines with J gene TRBJ1-2; the D is unclear. The CDR3 sequence is 15 residues long. Per the germline V gene, CDR1 is LGHNA and CDR2 is YSLEER. The germline V and J ends were trimmed by 0 bases and 7 bases, with 15 bases remaining between them. The CDR3 sequence: CASSQDWQIRSGYTF. CDR3 in DNA: TGCGCCAGCAGCCAAGATTGGCAGATCAGAAGTGGCTACACCTTC.

This chain joins TRBV21-1 and TRBJ1-5; the DNA was not compared with TRBD1, the D call given in the table. TRBV21-1 represents a pseudogene. The CDR3 totals 13 residues. CDR3 residues: CANNRDRGQPQHF. For the CDR3, the DNA is TGTGCCAACAACCGGGACAGGGGTCAGCCCCAGCATTTT.

The chain is built from TRBV12-3 or TRBV12-4 and TRBJ2-2; TRBD1 might be the D (6 bases). The CDR3 runs to 13 residues. The germline V and J ends were trimmed by 5 bases and 5 bases, with 9 bases remaining between them. CDR3 nucleotide sequence: TGTGCCAGCAGTGGACAGCTAACCGGGGAGCTGTTTTTT. Translated: CASSGQLTGELFF.